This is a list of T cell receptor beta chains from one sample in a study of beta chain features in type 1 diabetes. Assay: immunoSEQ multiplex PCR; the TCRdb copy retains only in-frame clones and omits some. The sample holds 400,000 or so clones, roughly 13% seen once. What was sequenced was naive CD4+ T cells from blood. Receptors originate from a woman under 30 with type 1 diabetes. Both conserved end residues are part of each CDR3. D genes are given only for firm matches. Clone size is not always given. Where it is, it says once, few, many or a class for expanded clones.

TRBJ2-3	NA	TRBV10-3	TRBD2	TGTGCCATCAAGGCGGGACTAGCGGGAGTAGGAGGCACAGATACGCAGTATTTT	CAIKAGLAGVGGTDTQYF
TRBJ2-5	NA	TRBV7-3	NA	TGTGCCAGCAGCAAAGGAGGGAAGGAGACCCAGTACTTC	CASSKGGKETQYF
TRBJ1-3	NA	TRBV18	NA	TGTGCCAGCTCATCCGGACTAACTGGAAACACCATATATTTT	CASSSGLTGNTIYF
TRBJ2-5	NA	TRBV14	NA	TGTGCCAGCAGCCAAGGAGCCCCAGAGACCCAGTACTTC	CASSQGAPETQYF
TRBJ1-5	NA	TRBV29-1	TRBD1	TGCAGCGTGATACGGGACAGCCGATATCAGCCCCAGCATTTT	CSVIRDSRYQPQHF
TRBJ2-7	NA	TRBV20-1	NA	TGCAGTGCTGTCCGGGACTACGAGCAGTACTTC	CSAVRDYEQYF
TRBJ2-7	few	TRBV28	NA	TGTGCCAGCCCCGACCGGCAGGGGAACTTCTACGAGCAGTACTTC	CASPDRQGNFYEQYF
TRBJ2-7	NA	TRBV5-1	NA	TGCGCCAGCAGCCGACACGATGACGAGCAGTACTTC	CASSRHDDEQYF
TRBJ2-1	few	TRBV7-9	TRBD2	TGTGCCAGCAGCCAGGCGGGGGACGAGCAGTTCTTC	CASSQAGDEQFF
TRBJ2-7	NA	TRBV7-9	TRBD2	TGTGCCAGCAGCTCTAGCGGGGGAACCTACGAGCAGTACTTC	CASSSSGGTYEQYF
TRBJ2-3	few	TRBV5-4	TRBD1	TGTGCCAGCAGCCTGGGACAGGGGGTTTTCACAGATACGCAGTATTTT	CASSLGQGVFTDTQYF
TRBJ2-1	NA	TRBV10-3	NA	TGTGCCATCATGAGGGGGAGTTTGTACAATGAGCAGTTCTTC	CAIMRGSLYNEQFF
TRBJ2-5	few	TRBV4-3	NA	TGCGCCAGCAGCCAAGTGGGGGGAGCAGAGACCCAGTACTTC	CASSQVGGAETQYF
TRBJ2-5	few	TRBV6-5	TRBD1	TGTGCCAGCGCACTACGACAGGGACAAGAGACCCAGTACTTC	CASALRQGQETQYF
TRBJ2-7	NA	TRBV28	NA	TGTGCCAGTAGACAGTCCTACGAGCAGTACTTC	CASRQSYEQYF
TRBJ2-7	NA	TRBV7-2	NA	TGTGCCAGCAGCTTTCAGGCCACCTACGAGCAGTACTTC	CASSFQATYEQYF
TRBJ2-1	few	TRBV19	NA	TGTGCCAGTAGCACCTCGGGCAGGGTGGAGCAGTTCTTC	CASSTSGRVEQFF
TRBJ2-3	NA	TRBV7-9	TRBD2	TGTGCCAGCAGTTCCCGACTAGCGGGCTGGGATACGCAGTATTTT	CASSSRLAGWDTQYF
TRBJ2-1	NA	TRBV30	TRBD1	TGTGCCTGGAGTCCGGGACAGTACAATGAGCAGTTCTTC	CAWSPGQYNEQFF
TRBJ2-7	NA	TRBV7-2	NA	TGTGCCAGCAGCTCCCAGGCAGCGGGTCGTTACGAGCAGTACTTC	CASSSQAAGRYEQYF
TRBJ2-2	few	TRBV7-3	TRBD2	TGTGCCAGCAGCCGCGGGGGGGCGGGTCGAACCGGGGAGCTGTTTTTT	CASSRGGAGRTGELFF
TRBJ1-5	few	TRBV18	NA	TGTGCCAGCTCACTGGCGGCGACCGGGGATCAGCCCCAGCATTTT	CASSLAATGDQPQHF
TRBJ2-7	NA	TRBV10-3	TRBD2	TGTGCCATCAGTGACTTAGCGGGAGGGAACGAGCAGTACTTC	CAISDLAGGNEQYF
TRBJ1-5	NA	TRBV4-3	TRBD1	TGCGCCAGCAGCCAAGATGGGGGACAGAATCAGCCCCAGCATTTT	CASSQDGGQNQPQHF
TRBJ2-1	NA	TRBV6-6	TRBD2	TGTGCCAGCAGTTCTACCCTAGCGGGATTTGGAGAGCAGTTCTTC	CASSSTLAGFGEQFF
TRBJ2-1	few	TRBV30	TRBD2	TGTGCCCGGGGGAGTAGCGGGAGGAGGGATGAGCAGTTCTTC	CARGSSGRRDEQFF
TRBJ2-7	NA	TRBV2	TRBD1	TGTGCCAGCAGGAATGTAGAGGGGGCATCTGGCCGGGCGGGCTACGAGCAGTACTTC	CASRNVEGASGRAGYEQYF